This entry describes one TCR beta chain. There were TCR beta CDR3 regions amplified from RNA transcripts. RT-PCR in the first round (using the HTBI primer set) targeted the TCR CDR3. Each CDR3 protein is one row after TCRdb ran MiXCR on the multiplex PCR reads. The sample holds some 350,000 distinct CDR3 sequences, approximately 19% seen once. CDR3 length: 16 residues. Germline V gene data show CDR1 as MNHNS and CDR2 as SASEGT. Trimming at V came to 5 bases and at J to 1 base, leaving 9 bases not matched to a gene. This sample is drawn from a study of T cells in Graves' hyperthyroidism and ophthalmopathy.

This receptor was identified in a woman under 30 with Graves' hyperthyroidism. Source material: blood. The chain combines TRBV6-1 with TRBJ2-5; TRBD2 matches 8 bases. The CDR3 here is CASSTQEAGVQETQYF. In DNA form, the CDR3 reads TGTGCCAGCAGTACCCAAGAAGCGGGGGTCCAAGAGACCCAGTACTTC.